The clone carrying this TCR beta chain was recorded at least ten times. Its antigen remains unknown. This sample was taken from a study of identical twins. Study-wide results and limits: Reduced insertions were recorded for abundant cord blood beta clonotypes, with no such pattern in memory repertoires.

Germline CDR1 reads MGHDK; CDR2 reads SYGVNS. V shed 2 bases and J shed 11 bases, with 9 bases lying between them. This CDR3 region has 11 residues. MiXCR, run by TCRdb on the 5' RACE reads, gives a single entry per CDR3 protein. The table lists around 200,000 distinct CDR3 sequences, over 8% of them singletons. The clonotype comes from a woman aged 18-29 years in good health. The chain couples TRBV25-1 to TRBJ1-1; D is unresolved. Sequenced material: memory (CD45RO+) T cells sorted from blood. The CDR3 DNA reads as TGTGCCAGCAGTGAAAACTCCCGGGCTTTCTTT. Translated, it gives CASSENSRAFF.